Reported below is one T cell receptor (beta chain). Its antigen is not identified. The data were obtained in a study of cytomegalovirus exposure and HLA in healthy donors. Findings of the study overall: Accurate prediction of most subjects' HLA-A and HLA-B alleles from TCR beta sequences was reported.

CDR3 length: 19 residues. Germline CDR1 is SEHNR and CDR2 is FQNEAQ (reference sequence). V lost 5 bases, J lost 0 bases, and 14 bases stayed unmatched. Amplification used 60 Vbeta primers and 13 Jbeta primers. Using immunoSEQ multiplex PCR, the repertoire was profiled, and TCRdb retains in-frame clones only, with some absent. The data show 150,000 to 200,000 clones, approximately 72% seen once. The TCR sequence derives from a female donor in good health and CMV-seronegative. Sequencing input: PBMCs. The V gene is TRBV7-9, the J gene TRBJ2-1; 9 nucleotides line up with TRBD2. Here the CDR3 reads CASSVTSGPTLFSYNEQFF. The CDR3 nucleotides read TGTGCCAGCAGCGTGACTAGCGGACCTACCCTATTCTCCTACAATGAGCAGTTCTTC.